The rows below give T cell receptor beta chains drawn from one sample of a study of beta chain features in type 1 diabetes. TCRdb's copy holds only in-frame clones and misses some; the assay was immunoSEQ multiplex PCR. Found here are 330,000 or so clones, around 15% of them singletons; the top ten hold more than 6.5%. The sequencing sample was made of central memory CD4+ T cells from blood. The receptor set was obtained from a man aged 25-45 years in good health. Both conserved end residues are part of each CDR3. Fields, in order: clone size, D gene, V gene, J gene, CDR3 protein, CDR3 DNA. The D gene is left open where the match is weak. Some rows mark clone size as missing; the rest say once, few, many or name a class of expanded clone.

abundance: few
d_gene: -
v_gene: TRBV5-1
j_gene: TRBJ2-2
CDR3aa: CASSLGNTGELFF
CDR3nt: TGCGCCAGCAGCTTGGGGAACACCGGGGAGCTGTTTTTT

abundance: -
d_gene: TRBD2
v_gene: TRBV2
j_gene: TRBJ2-7
CDR3aa: CASSEAGTSGGQQYF
CDR3nt: TGTGCCAGCAGTGAAGCGGGGACTAGCGGGGGGCAGCAGTACTTC

abundance: -
d_gene: TRBD2
v_gene: TRBV6-5
j_gene: TRBJ2-3
CDR3aa: CASSYSGSGAQYF
CDR3nt: TGTGCCAGCAGCTATAGCGGGAGTGGTGCGCAGTATTTT

abundance: few
d_gene: -
v_gene: TRBV30
j_gene: TRBJ1-3
CDR3aa: CAWSGGNTIYF
CDR3nt: TGTGCCTGGAGTGGGGGAAACACCATATATTTT

abundance: few
d_gene: TRBD1
v_gene: TRBV18
j_gene: TRBJ2-7
CDR3aa: CASSPPTGVYEQYF
CDR3nt: TGTGCCAGCTCACCACCGACAGGGGTCTACGAGCAGTACTTC

abundance: few
d_gene: -
v_gene: TRBV7-9
j_gene: TRBJ1-1
CDR3aa: CASSLDFGKTEAFF
CDR3nt: TGTGCCAGCAGCTTAGATTTTGGTAAAACTGAAGCTTTCTTT

abundance: -
d_gene: -
v_gene: TRBV5-1
j_gene: TRBJ2-7
CDR3aa: CASSPREQGYEQYF
CDR3nt: TGCGCCAGCAGCCCCCGGGAACAGGGCTACGAGCAGTACTTC

abundance: few
d_gene: TRBD1
v_gene: TRBV9
j_gene: TRBJ1-2
CDR3aa: CASSVAVQGGSGYTF
CDR3nt: TGTGCCAGCAGCGTAGCGGTGCAAGGGGGCTCCGGCTACACCTTC

abundance: -
d_gene: -
v_gene: TRBV29-1
j_gene: TRBJ2-7
CDR3aa: CSVDSGRSYEQYF
CDR3nt: TGCAGCGTTGACTCAGGCCGCTCCTACGAGCAGTACTTC

abundance: many
d_gene: -
v_gene: TRBV30
j_gene: TRBJ1-2
CDR3aa: CAWSLTGGYTF
CDR3nt: TGTGCCTGGAGTTTAACGGGTGGCTACACCTTC

abundance: -
d_gene: -
v_gene: TRBV6-6
j_gene: TRBJ2-7
CDR3aa: CASSPKPYEQYF
CDR3nt: TGTGCCAGCAGTCCTAAGCCCTACGAGCAGTACTTC

abundance: many
d_gene: -
v_gene: TRBV6-5
j_gene: TRBJ2-4
CDR3aa: CASSYSWSRQGIQYF
CDR3nt: TGTGCCAGCAGTTACTCTTGGTCCAGGCAGGGCATTCAGTACTTC

abundance: -
d_gene: TRBD1
v_gene: TRBV25-1
j_gene: TRBJ2-1
CDR3aa: CASTHPGQGRIGNEQFF
CDR3nt: TGTGCCAGCACTCACCCCGGACAGGGGAGGATAGGGAATGAGCAGTTCTTC

abundance: -
d_gene: TRBD1
v_gene: TRBV6-5
j_gene: TRBJ1-2
CDR3aa: CASSLGQGANGYTF
CDR3nt: TGTGCCAGCAGTTTGGGACAGGGGGCGAACGGCTACACCTTC

abundance: few
d_gene: -
v_gene: TRBV13
j_gene: TRBJ2-3
CDR3aa: CASSLGLTRGDTQYF
CDR3nt: TGTGCCAGCAGCTTAGGCCTAACTAGAGGAGATACGCAGTATTTT

abundance: -
d_gene: -
v_gene: TRBV10-3
j_gene: TRBJ2-3
CDR3aa: CAISEYLGEVTDTQYF
CDR3nt: TGTGCCATCAGTGAATATCTCGGCGAAGTCACAGATACGCAGTATTTT

abundance: -
d_gene: -
v_gene: TRBV29-1
j_gene: TRBJ1-4
CDR3aa: CSVESRGKGGEKLFF
CDR3nt: TGCAGCGTTGAAAGTAGGGGAAAGGGAGGTGAAAAACTGTTTTTT

abundance: many
d_gene: -
v_gene: TRBV2
j_gene: TRBJ1-4
CDR3aa: CASSLIYRNEKLFF
CDR3nt: TGTGCCAGCAGTCTGATCTACCGTAATGAAAAACTGTTTTTT

abundance: few
d_gene: -
v_gene: TRBV6-1
j_gene: TRBJ2-2
CDR3aa: CASIVAPNTGELFF
CDR3nt: TGTGCCAGTATAGTAGCCCCGAACACCGGGGAGCTGTTTTTT